A single sample gave rise to the 29 T cell receptor beta chains below, sequenced in a study of blood T cell repertoires in COVID-19. Sequencing was performed with immunoSEQ multiplex PCR; in TCRdb, only in-frame clones are kept and a portion is missing. Among hundreds of thousands of clones listed, about nine tenths were seen once. Sequenced input: peripheral blood. These receptors all come from a man aged 55 to 69 who had recovered from COVID-19.

This clone showed up just a few times. V gene TRBV10-1 combines with J gene TRBJ1-3, with TRBD1 matching 8 bases. CDR1 WNHNN and CDR2 SYGVQD come from the germline V gene (reference sequence). V gave up 4 bases and J gave up 0 bases; unmatched junction bases: 2. The CDR3 runs to 15 residues. In DNA, the CDR3 is TGCGCCAGCAGTGGGACAGGGTTCTCTGGAAACACCATATATTTT. Residues: CASSGTGFSGNTIYF.

The chain is built from TRBV2 and TRBJ2-3, with 7 bases fitting TRBD2. V shed 7 bases, J shed 2 bases, and the junction held 3 bases outside the gene matches. This CDR3 has 13 amino acids. CDR1 and CDR2 (germline): SNHLY, FYNNEI. CDR3: CASKGTTTDTQYF. The DNA of the CDR3 is TGTGCCAGCAAAGGGACTACCACAGATACGCAGTATTTT.

The rearrangement links TRBV28 to TRBJ1-2; 7 nucleotides align to TRBD1. CDR1 and CDR2 from the germline V gene are MDHEN and SYDVKM. CDR3 length: 17 residues. V was pared by 6 bases and J by 3 bases, with 16 bases of the junction left unmatched. In DNA form, the CDR3 reads TGTGCCAGCAGGCGCAGAGGTTGGGACAGAACCGACTATGGCTACACCTTC. It codes for CASRRRGWDRTDYGYTF.

The chain couples TRBV7-9 to TRBJ2-1; TRBD2 aligns across 12 bases. This CDR3 region has 15 residues. The germline CDR1 and CDR2 sequences are SEHNR and FQNEAQ (reference sequence). The V and J ends lost 5 bases and 9 bases, in that order; junction bases with no gene match: 8. The DNA of the CDR3 is TGTGCCAGCAGCCCGACTAGCGGGAGCGGCGGTGAGCAGTTCTTC. This sequence encodes CASSPTSGSGGEQFF. The full variable domain, completed using reference TRBV7-9 and TRBJ2-1, is DTGVSQNPRHKITKRGQNVTFRCDPISEHNRLYWYRQTLGQGPEFLTYFQNEAQLEKSRLLSDRFSAERPKGSFSTLEIQRTEQGDSAMYLCASSPTSGSGGEQFFGPGTRLTVL.

The V gene is TRBV4-2, the J gene TRBJ2-2; 12 bases agree with TRBD2. CDR3 length equals 17 residues. Germline V CDR1 and CDR2: LGHNA, YNFKEQ. Trimming took 6 bases from V and 2 from J; bases not matched to a gene: 7. The CDR3 DNA sequence: TGTGCCAGCAGTTCTACTAGCGGGGGGCGAAACACCGGGGAGCTGTTTTTT. It translates to CASSSTSGGRNTGELFF.

The V call is TRBV7-2, the J call TRBJ1-1; no definite D call. CDR1 is SGHTA and CDR2 is FQGNSA in the germline V gene. The V end lost 1 base, the J end lost 4 bases, and 10 bases lay between the germline ends. The CDR3 is 14 residues long. CDR3: CASSLDVSSTEAFF. As DNA, the CDR3 is TGTGCCAGCAGCTTAGATGTGTCCAGCACTGAAGCTTTCTTT. Full variable domain (rest looked up from reference TRBV7-2 and TRBJ1-1): GAGVSQSPSNKVTEKGKDVELRCDPISGHTALYWYRQSLGQGLEFLIYFQGNSAPDKSGLPSDRFSAERTGGSVSTLTIQRTQQEDSAVYLCASSLDVSSTEAFFGQGTRLTVV.

This chain joins TRBV5-1 and TRBJ2-3, with 8 bases aligning to TRBD1. There are 15 residues in the CDR3. Germline loops: CDR1 SGHRS, CDR2 YFSETQ. J lost 3 bases, V lost 2 bases, and 5 bases had no gene match. CDR3 sequence reads: CASSFGTGRTDTQYF. DNA for the CDR3: TGCGCCAGCAGCTTCGGGACAGGAAGAACAGATACGCAGTATTTT.

The rearrangement links TRBV4-3 to TRBJ2-2, with a possible D match to TRBD2 (6 bases). With 5 bases removed from V and 5 bases from J, the gap between germline ends came to 18 bases. The CDR3 is 16 residues long. In germline, CDR1 is LGHNA, CDR2 YSLEER. The CDR3 region is CASSKSPGSGTGELFF. The DNA of the CDR3 is TGCGCCAGCAGCAAGTCGCCCGGGAGTGGGACCGGGGAGCTGTTTTTT.

CDR3 sequence (DNA): TGTGCCAGCAGCTTACGAGAGGGCTCCTACAATGAGCAGTTCTTC. It codes for CASSLREGSYNEQFF. The chain couples TRBV7-9 to TRBJ2-1; possible D gene TRBD2, 5 bases. CDR3 length: 15 residues. CDR1 SEHNR and CDR2 FQNEAQ come from the germline V gene (reference sequence). Trimming left V 2 bases short and J 0 bases short, with 8 bases between.

J is TRBJ2-3 and V is TRBV6-5; perhaps TRBD2 as D (6 bases). CDR1 and CDR2 from the germline V gene are MNHEY and SVGAGI. V was shortened by 10 bases and J by 4 bases, with 18 bases between the two germline ends. This CDR3 is built from 14 residues. The DNA of the CDR3 is TGTGCCACTGGGGACTTCGGGGCCGCAGATACGCAGTATTTT. This translates into CATGDFGAADTQYF.

The chain has TRBV28 and TRBJ1-2; 9 bases are shared with TRBD1. The CDR3 is made up of 16 amino acids. The germline V gene has CDR1 MDHEN and CDR2 SYDVKM. V lost 6 bases, J lost 4 bases, and 12 bases stayed unmatched. The CDR3 sequence is CASSPPSGQGFYGYTF. CDR3 sequence (DNA): TGTGCCAGCAGCCCCCCCTCGGGACAGGGCTTCTATGGCTACACCTTC.

This rearrangement joins TRBV28 to TRBJ2-1, with a tentative D call TRBD2 (6 bases). CDR1 is MDHEN, CDR2 SYDVKM, per germline. V shed 8 bases and J shed 8 bases, with 22 bases lying between them. The CDR3 has 15 residues. The CDR3 bases are TGTGCCAGCCCCCCCAGCGCCTCTGGGACTCATGAGCAGTTCTTC. Translation: CASPPSASGTHEQFF.

This chain links TRBV3-1 (or the pseudogene TRBV3-2) with TRBJ1-6; TRBD1 matches 7 bases. Germline lookup yields CDR1 LGHDT and CDR2 YNNKEL (reference sequence). Trimming at V came to 1 base and at J to 6 bases, leaving 6 bases not matched to a gene. The CDR3 sequence is 16 residues long. In DNA, the CDR3 is TGTGCCAGCAGCCAAGGTACTACAGGGGCTAATTCACCCCTCCACTTT. It specifies CASSQGTTGANSPLHF.

The rearrangement links TRBV2 to TRBJ2-1, with TRBD2 identical over 7 bases. The CDR3 extends over 16 amino acids. With 5 bases clipped from V and 3 bases from J, the junction kept 10 bases outside the gene matches. CDR1 and CDR2 from the germline V gene are SNHLY and FYNNEI. The CDR3 bases are TGTGCCAGCAGTCCACACAGCGGGACCTTCTACAATGAGCAGTTCTTC. Its protein product is CASSPHSGTFYNEQFF.

The chain uses TRBV7-2 and TRBJ1-5, with 7 bases lining up with TRBD1. With V trimmed by 5 bases and J by 7 bases, 5 bases remained unmatched. Germline CDR1 and CDR2: SGHTA and FQGNSA. This CDR3 spans 13 amino acids. Written as DNA, the CDR3 is TGTGCCAGCAGCAACCAGGGGGGCCAGCCCCAGCATTTT. This translates into CASSNQGGQPQHF.

The rearrangement uses TRBV11-3 and TRBJ2-3, with 10 bases that match TRBD2. The CDR3 runs to 15 residues. Unmatched junction bases numbered 6, after V lost 5 bases and J lost 4 bases. CDR1 SGHNT and CDR2 YENEEA come from the germline V gene. The CDR3 is CASSRGLATPDTQYF. As DNA, the CDR3 is TGTGCCAGCAGCCGGGGACTAGCGACCCCAGATACGCAGTATTTT. The entire variable domain, with the rest obtained from reference TRBV11-3 and TRBJ2-3, is as follows: EAGVVQSPRYKIIEKKQPVAFWCNPISGHNTLYWYLQNLGQGPELLIRYENEEAVDDSQLPKDRFSAERLKGVDSTLKIQPAELGDSAVYLCASSRGLATPDTQYFGPGTRLTVL.

A few counts support this clone. The chain is built from TRBV27 and TRBJ1-6; 7 nucleotides line up with TRBD1. Germline assignment: CDR1 MNHEY and CDR2 SMNVEV (reference sequence). This CDR3 spans 14 amino acids. V gave up 8 bases and J gave up 9 bases; unmatched junction bases: 10. This chain's CDR3 is CASQLQGPGSPLHF. DNA of the CDR3: TGTGCCAGCCAACTACAGGGGCCGGGTTCACCCCTCCACTTT.

The chain carries TRBV19 and TRBJ2-7, with 9 bases fitting TRBD1. The CDR3 length is 14 residues. The germline V gene encodes CDR1 LNHDA and CDR2 SQIVND (reference sequence). The junction had 10 bases not matched to a gene; V was cut back by 6 bases and J by 7 bases. CDR3 DNA sequence: TGTGCCAGTAGGTACCGGGACAGGGATTGGGAGCAGTACTTC. Translating it yields CASRYRDRDWEQYF.

The chain links TRBV5-6 to TRBJ2-3; 10 bases map to TRBD1. This CDR3 region has 15 residues. Germline V gene sequence: CDR1 SGHDT, CDR2 YYEEEE. V lost 4 bases, J lost 4 bases, and 6 bases stayed unmatched. The CDR3 region has the DNA TGTGCCAGCAGCCGGAGACAGGGGGCGGCAGATACGCAGTATTTT. The encoded protein is CASSRRQGAADTQYF.

The chain combines TRBV18 with TRBJ2-5; 9 bases map to TRBD1. J lost 7 bases, V lost 0 bases, and 6 bases had no gene match. The CDR3 loop spans 15 amino acids. Germline V lookup: CDR1 KGHSH, CDR2 LQKENI. CDR3 amino acids: CASSPPGQGRGTQYF. Here the CDR3 DNA reads TGTGCCAGCTCACCACCGGGACAGGGAAGGGGGACCCAGTACTTC. Full variable domain (remainder filled in from reference TRBV18 and TRBJ2-5): NAGVMQNPRHLVRRRGQEARLRCSPMKGHSHVYWYRQLPEEGLKFMVYLQKENIIDESGMPKERFSAEFPKEGPSILRIQQVVRGDSAAYFCASSPPGQGRGTQYFGPGTRLLVL.

The chain joins TRBV5-5 to TRBJ2-2; D is undetermined. Germline V lookup: CDR1 SGHKS, CDR2 YYEKEE (reference sequence). The CDR3 runs 16 residues. V lost 7 bases to trimming and J lost 0 bases, with 16 bases between them. CDR3 residues: CASESGLKPNTGELFF. The CDR3 DNA reads as TGTGCCAGCGAGAGTGGTCTTAAGCCGAACACCGGGGAGCTGTTTTTT.

This sequence joins TRBV12-5 and TRBJ1-2, with 9 bases lining up with TRBD1. Germline CDR1 and CDR2: LGHNT and FRNRAP. The CDR3 is made up of 17 amino acids. Trimming removed 7 bases from V and 5 bases from J; junction bases left unmatched: 17. The DNA for the CDR3 is TGTGCTAGTGCTCCTGCGACAGGGGGGAGCGGGGAATATGGCTACACCTTC. As protein: CASAPATGGSGEYGYTF.

The rearrangement links TRBV13 to TRBJ2-1, with 14 bases lining up with TRBD2. The V gene's germline CDR1 is PRHDT and CDR2 FYEKMQ (reference sequence). CDR3 length: 17 residues. V lost 5 bases to trimming and J lost 4 bases; unmatched junction nucleotides: 7. CDR3 sequence reads: CASSPGTSGGPYNEQFF. The CDR3 DNA reads as TGTGCCAGCAGCCCCGGGACTAGCGGGGGCCCATACAATGAGCAGTTCTTC.

CDR3 region: CASSLKGEGGYEQYF. In nucleotides, the CDR3 is TGTGCCAGCAGCCTGAAGGGGGAGGGTGGCTACGAGCAGTACTTC. This chain connects TRBV6-5 to TRBJ2-7; maybe TRBD2 (7 bases). Germline CDR1 reads MNHEY; CDR2 reads SVGAGI. The CDR3 totals 15 residues. Deletions cut 6 bases from V and 3 bases from J, with 18 bases between.

The chain is built from TRBV28 and TRBJ2-4; 8 nucleotides line up with TRBD2. The CDR3 runs 14 residues. The V gene end was trimmed by 1 base and the J gene end by 8 bases; junction bases not matched to a gene: 4. The germline V gene encodes CDR1 MDHEN and CDR2 SYDVKM. This CDR3 is CASSLSSGRDIQYF. The CDR3 nucleotides read TGTGCCAGCAGTTTATCCAGCGGGAGAGACATTCAGTACTTC. Full variable domain (missing parts from reference TRBV28 and TRBJ2-4): DVKVTQSSRYLVKRTGEKVFLECVQDMDHENMFWYRQDPGLGLRLIYFSYDVKMKEKGDIPEGYSVSREKKERFSLILESASTNQTSMYLCASSLSSGRDIQYFGAGTRLSVL.

This chain links TRBV6-6 with TRBJ1-3; 7 bases are a match to TRBD1. Germline trimming cut 2 bases from V and 2 bases from J; bases unmatched to any gene: 6. CDR1 and CDR2 from the germline V gene are MNHNY and SVGAGI (reference sequence). The CDR3 loop spans 16 amino acids. CDR3 in DNA: TGTGCCAGCAGTTACCCTACAGGGGTACCTGGAAACACCATATATTTT. Amino acids: CASSYPTGVPGNTIYF.

The J gene is TRBJ2-2, the V gene TRBV6-5; D is perhaps TRBD2 (5 bases). Per the germline V gene, CDR1 is MNHEY and CDR2 is SVGAGI. The V end was cut by 6 bases, the J end by 6 bases, with 14 bases between. The CDR3 covers 14 residues. The DNA of the CDR3 is TGTGCCAGCAGCACCGTTCTAGCTCCCGGGGAGCTGTTTTTT. Translated: CASSTVLAPGELFF.

The chain joins TRBV11-1 to TRBJ2-5, with TRBD2 as a possible D gene (6 bases). The germline CDR1 and CDR2 sequences are SGHAT and FQDESV (reference sequence). The CDR3 spans 14 residues. The ends were cut back, 8 bases at V and 1 base at J, with 14 bases in the middle. The DNA for the CDR3 is TGTGCCAGCCGCGGGACGCCAGCCCAAGAGACCCAGTACTTC. This codes for CASRGTPAQETQYF.

This clone occurred a few times. The chain couples TRBV5-1 to TRBJ2-7, with 11 bases matching TRBD2. V lost 6 bases to trimming and J lost 2 bases; unmatched junction nucleotides: 10. This CDR3 has 16 amino acids. Germline lookup yields CDR1 SGHRS and CDR2 YFSETQ. CDR3 sequence reads: CASTPLGTSGAYEQYF. DNA for the CDR3: TGCGCCAGCACCCCTCTCGGGACTAGCGGCGCCTACGAGCAGTACTTC.